The 14 T cell receptor beta chains below come from one sample, sequenced in a study of blood T cell repertoires in COVID-19. Clones were sequenced by immunoSEQ multiplex PCR, and TCRdb holds only the in-frame ones, with some missing. The sample lists about 90,000 clones; over 75% were seen once. The sequenced material came from peripheral blood. These receptors were taken from a human donor in a cohort sampled during active COVID-19.

This chain joins TRBV27 and TRBJ1-1; TRBD1 agrees at 8 bases. V shed 7 bases and J 8 bases; nucleotides not matched to a gene: 9. Germline CDR1 MNHEY, CDR2 SMNVEV (reference sequence). The CDR3 has 13 residues. The CDR3 here is CASIAGQGHEAFF. For the CDR3, the DNA is TGTGCCAGCATAGCCGGACAGGGCCACGAAGCTTTCTTT.

This sequence joins TRBV12-3 or TRBV12-4 and TRBJ2-7; tentatively, D is TRBD1 (5 bases). With 6 bases removed from V and 2 bases from J, the gap between germline ends came to 11 bases. The CDR3 runs 13 residues. The CDR3 DNA follows: TGTGCCAGCAGAGGCGACAGTACCTACGAGCAGTACTTC. Its protein is CASRGDSTYEQYF.

The chain has TRBV19 and TRBJ2-7; 8 positions agree with TRBD1. Germline values: CDR1 LNHDA, CDR2 SQIVND (reference sequence). Trimming at V came to 5 bases and at J to 7 bases, leaving 10 bases not matched to a gene. The CDR3 extends over 14 amino acids. The CDR3 DNA follows: TGTGCCAGTAGTCACGCCAGGGGGCATTGGGAGCAGTACTTC. Translating it yields CASSHARGHWEQYF.

The chain couples TRBV5-4 to TRBJ2-1; D uncertain. The CDR3 runs to 13 residues. CDR1 is SGHNT, CDR2 YYREEE, per germline (reference sequence). The V gene lost 0 bases and the J gene lost 5 bases, with 6 bases spanning the gap. CDR3 sequence: CASSLAVDNEQFF. In DNA form, the CDR3 reads TGTGCCAGCAGCTTGGCCGTAGACAATGAGCAGTTCTTC.

V and J are TRBV28 and TRBJ1-5; 10 nucleotides agree with TRBD1. The junction had 14 bases not matched to a gene; V was cut back by 5 bases and J by 7 bases. Per germline, CDR1 MDHEN and CDR2 SYDVKM. CDR3 size: 17 residues. The CDR3 DNA reads TGTGCCAGCAGTGCGACAGGGGGCATAGGTTTCGCCCAGCCCCAGCATTTT. Translation: CASSATGGIGFAQPQHF.

The gene calls are TRBV7-2 and TRBJ2-2; D not resolved. Trimming removed 0 bases at V and 7 bases at J, with 12 bases between. The CDR3 extends over 15 amino acids. Germline V gene data show CDR1 as SGHTA and CDR2 as FQGNSA. This CDR3 is CASSLAPPSVGELFF. CDR3 nucleotide sequence: TGTGCCAGCAGCTTAGCCCCCCCTTCGGTCGGGGAGCTGTTTTTT.

The rearrangement uses TRBV3-1 (or the pseudogene TRBV3-2) and TRBJ2-1; 7 bases line up with TRBD1. The germline V gene has CDR1 LGHDT and CDR2 YNNKEL (reference sequence). This CDR3 is 14 amino acids long. Trimming took 3 bases from V and 7 from J; bases not matched to a gene: 6. CDR3 coding DNA: TGTGCCAGCAGCCACCCGGCAGGGGGAAATGAGCAGTTCTTC. It codes for CASSHPAGGNEQFF.

The chain employs TRBV27 and TRBJ1-1; TRBD1 might be the D (6 bases). CDR1 MNHEY and CDR2 SMNVEV come from the germline V gene (reference sequence). The V end was cut by 0 bases, the J end by 5 bases, with 13 bases between. This CDR3 region has 15 residues. The DNA of the CDR3 is TGTGCCAGCAGTTTATCACAGGGTAGGGTGACTGAAGCTTTCTTT. This gives the protein CASSLSQGRVTEAFF.

The chain has TRBV13 and TRBJ2-7; TRBD1 might be the D (5 bases). V was pared by 4 bases and J by 6 bases, with 10 bases between. Germline CDR1 and CDR2: PRHDT and FYEKMQ (reference sequence). CDR3 size: 12 residues. CDR3: CASSWGRGEQYF. Here the CDR3 DNA reads TGTGCCAGCAGCTGGGGTAGGGGCGAGCAGTACTTC.

This chain connects TRBV7-8 to TRBJ1-6; no firm D call. Per the germline V gene, CDR1 is SGHVS and CDR2 is FQNEAQ. Trimming took off 4 bases at V and 8 bases at J, with 6 bases between the two ends. The CDR3 length is 12 residues. The DNA of the CDR3 is TGTGCCAGCAGCTCCACGGATTCACCCCTCCACTTT. Amino acids: CASSSTDSPLHF.

CDR3 sequence reads: CSARDGTEAFF. The CDR3 DNA sequence: TGCAGTGCTAGAGACGGCACTGAAGCTTTCTTT. This sequence joins TRBV20-1 and TRBJ1-1; D is uncertain. Trimming removed 0 bases at V and 4 bases at J, with 3 bases between. Looked up from germline, CDR1 is DFQATT and CDR2 is SNEGSKA (reference sequence). The CDR3 is made up of 11 amino acids.

As to this clone: The same CDR3 is also encoded by other DNA sequences in this sample. For the CDR3, the DNA is TGTGCCAGCAGTCAGGGCGGATATGGCTACACCTTC. Translated: CASSQGGYGYTF. The chain employs TRBV2 and TRBJ1-2; D perhaps matches TRBD1 (5 bases). Trimming took off 5 bases at V and 5 bases at J, with 9 bases between the two ends. The CDR3 totals 12 residues. Germline V gene data show CDR1 as SNHLY and CDR2 as FYNNEI.

This clone was observed a few times. This chain's CDR3 is CASTQTGGLSPLHF. The DNA of the CDR3 is TGTGCCAGTACCCAGACAGGGGGCCTATCACCCCTCCACTTT. The chain recombines TRBV19 with TRBJ1-6; TRBD1 aligns across 10 bases. Germline V gene data show CDR1 as LNHDA and CDR2 as SQIVND (reference sequence). The length of the CDR3 is 14 residues. V dropped 7 bases and J dropped 10; count of bases not matched to a gene: 7.

V gene TRBV18 combines with J gene TRBJ1-2; TRBD1 aligns across 11 bases. V shed 3 bases and J 6 bases; nucleotides not matched to a gene: 3. The CDR3 is 14 amino acids. CDR1 is KGHSH and CDR2 is LQKENI in the germline V gene. CDR3 DNA sequence: TGTGCCAGCTCACCGGGGACAGGGGGGAATGGCTACACCTTC. Amino acid sequence: CASSPGTGGNGYTF.